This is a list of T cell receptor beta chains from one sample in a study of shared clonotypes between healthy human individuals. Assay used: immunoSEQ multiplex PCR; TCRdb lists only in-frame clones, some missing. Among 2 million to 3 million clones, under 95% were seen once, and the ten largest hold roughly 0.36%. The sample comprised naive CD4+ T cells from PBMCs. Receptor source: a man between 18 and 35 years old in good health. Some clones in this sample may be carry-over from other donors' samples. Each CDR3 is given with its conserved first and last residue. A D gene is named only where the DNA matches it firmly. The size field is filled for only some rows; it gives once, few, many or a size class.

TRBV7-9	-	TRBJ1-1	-	CASSSLSTHKAFF	TGTGCCAGCAGCTCTCTTTCGACACATAAAGCTTTCTTT
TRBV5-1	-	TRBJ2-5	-	CASSDSPGRQETQYF	TGCGCCAGCAGTGACTCACCGGGACGGCAAGAGACCCAGTACTTC
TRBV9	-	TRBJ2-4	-	CASSVSNLLAKNIQYF	TGTGCCAGCAGCGTGTCCAACCTCCTAGCCAAAAACATTCAGTACTTC
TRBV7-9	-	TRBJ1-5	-	CASSLAVLRGSDSNQPQHF	TGTGCCAGCAGCTTAGCAGTGTTGAGAGGATCCGACAGCAATCAGCCCCAGCATTTT
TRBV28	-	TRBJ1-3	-	CASSLEAHPLRDGNTIYF	TGTGCCAGCAGTTTAGAGGCACACCCTCTACGAGATGGAAACACCATATATTTT
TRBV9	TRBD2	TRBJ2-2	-	CASSVRGLVNTGELFF	TGTGCCAGCAGCGTTAGGGGACTAGTGAACACCGGGGAGCTGTTTTTT
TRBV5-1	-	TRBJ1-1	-	CASSLAVTGIGAFF	TGCGCCAGCAGCTTGGCAGTCACAGGGATCGGCGCTTTCTTT
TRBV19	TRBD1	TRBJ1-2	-	CASGQGTGRGYTF	TGTGCCAGCGGCCAGGGGACAGGGAGAGGCTACACCTTC
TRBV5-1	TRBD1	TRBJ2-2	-	CASEDRVGAGELFF	TGCGCCAGTGAGGACAGGGTGGGAGCCGGGGAGCTGTTTTTT
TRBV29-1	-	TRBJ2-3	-	CSVGRGGSTDTQYF	TGCAGCGTTGGGAGGGGGGGTAGCACAGATACGCAGTATTTT
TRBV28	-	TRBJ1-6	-	CASSPGRVSPLHF	TGTGCCAGCAGCCCCGGAAGGGTCTCACCCCTCCACTTT
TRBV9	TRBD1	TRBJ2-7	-	CASSVATGQGLYF	TGTGCCAGCAGCGTAGCTACGGGACAGGGCTTGTACTTC
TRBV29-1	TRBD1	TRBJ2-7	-	CSVDRTGTGYEQYF	TGCAGCGTTGATCGTACCGGGACAGGGTACGAGCAGTACTTC
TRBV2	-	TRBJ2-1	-	CASSSSIATEQFF	TGTGCCAGCAGCTCATCAATAGCGACTGAGCAGTTCTTC
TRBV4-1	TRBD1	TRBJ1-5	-	CASSQDTIRGQRNQPQHF	TGCGCCAGCAGCCAAGATACAATAAGGGGACAGCGCAATCAGCCCCAGCATTTT
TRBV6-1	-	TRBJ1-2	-	CASSEGQVAFYGYTF	TGTGCCAGCAGTGAAGGGCAGGTCGCGTTCTATGGCTACACCTTC
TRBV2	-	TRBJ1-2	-	CASSGGTGAPPYGYTF	TGTGCCAGCAGTGGAGGTACGGGCGCACCCCCCTATGGCTACACCTTC
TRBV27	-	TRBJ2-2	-	CASTHTLHRELFF	TGTGCCAGCACCCACACACTACACCGGGAGCTGTTTTTT
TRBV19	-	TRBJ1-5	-	CASRLYVRGNQPQHF	TGTGCCAGCCGCCTATATGTTAGAGGCAATCAGCCCCAGCATTTT
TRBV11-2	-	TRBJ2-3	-	CASSLDRSDTQYF	TGTGCCAGCAGCTTAGATCGATCAGATACGCAGTATTTT
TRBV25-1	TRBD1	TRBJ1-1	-	CASSHGGRGPTEAFF	TGTGCCAGCAGCCATGGCGGCAGGGGGCCCACTGAAGCTTTCTTT
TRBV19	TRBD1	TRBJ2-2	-	CASVTGTGSAGELFF	TGTGCCAGTGTTACCGGGACAGGGTCAGCCGGGGAGCTGTTTTTT
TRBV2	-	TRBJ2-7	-	CASSPTGTASYEQYF	TGTGCCAGCAGCCCTACCGGGACCGCCTCCTACGAGCAGTACTTC
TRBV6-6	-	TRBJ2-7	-	CASSLHGTWELYEQYF	TGTGCCAGCAGTCTTCATGGGACCTGGGAGCTCTACGAGCAGTACTTC
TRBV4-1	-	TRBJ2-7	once	CASSQVIQDKYEQYF	TGCGCCAGCAGCCAAGTAATTCAGGACAAGTACGAGCAGTACTTC
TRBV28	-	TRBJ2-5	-	CASSLKSRYQETQYF	TGTGCCAGCAGTTTAAAGAGTCGCTACCAAGAGACCCAGTACTTC
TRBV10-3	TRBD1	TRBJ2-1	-	CAISPGQLAEQFF	TGTGCCATCAGCCCGGGACAGCTTGCGGAGCAGTTCTTC
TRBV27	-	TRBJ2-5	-	CASSLLGYQETQYF	TGTGCCAGCAGTTTATTGGGGTACCAAGAGACCCAGTACTTC
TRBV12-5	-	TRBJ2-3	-	CASGATTASTDTQYF	TGTGCTAGTGGTGCCACGACAGCTAGCACAGATACGCAGTATTTT
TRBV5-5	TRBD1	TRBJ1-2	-	CASSLGTGIYGYTF	TGTGCCAGCAGCTTGGGGACAGGGATCTATGGCTACACCTTC
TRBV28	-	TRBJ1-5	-	CASIGPFEPQHF	TGTGCCAGCATCGGCCCGTTTGAGCCCCAGCATTTT
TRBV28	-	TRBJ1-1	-	CASHQSVNTEAFF	TGTGCCAGCCATCAGTCGGTAAACACTGAAGCTTTCTTT
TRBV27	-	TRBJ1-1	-	CASRVYPFTNTEAFF	TGTGCCAGCAGAGTCTATCCGTTTACTAACACTGAAGCTTTCTTT
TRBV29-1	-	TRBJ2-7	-	CSVTRAGYEQYF	TGCAGCGTTACCAGGGCAGGCTACGAGCAGTACTTC
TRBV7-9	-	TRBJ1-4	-	CASSPGDHEKLFF	TGTGCCAGCAGCCCGGGAGACCACGAAAAACTGTTTTTT
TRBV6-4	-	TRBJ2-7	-	CASSDSVSYEQYF	TGTGCCAGCAGTGACTCGGTTAGCTACGAGCAGTACTTC
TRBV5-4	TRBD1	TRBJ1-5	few	CASSFSTGSSNQPQHF	TGTGCCAGCAGCTTCTCGACAGGGTCGAGCAATCAGCCCCAGCATTTT
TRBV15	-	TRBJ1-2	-	CATSRGRYGYTF	TGTGCCACCAGCAGGGGAAGGTATGGCTACACCTTC
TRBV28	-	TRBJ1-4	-	CASSYPGQIEKLFF	TGTGCCAGCAGCTACCCTGGACAGATAGAAAAACTGTTTTTT
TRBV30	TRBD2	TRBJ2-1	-	CAWSVRLAAAFF	TGTGCCTGGAGTGTAAGGCTAGCGGCGGCCTTCTTC
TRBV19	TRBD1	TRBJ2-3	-	CASSIGPDRGRSDTQYF	TGTGCCAGTAGTATAGGCCCCGACAGGGGGCGGTCAGATACGCAGTATTTT
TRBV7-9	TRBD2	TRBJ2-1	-	CASSLGTREGNEQFF	TGTGCCAGCAGCCTCGGGACTAGGGAAGGAAATGAGCAGTTCTTC
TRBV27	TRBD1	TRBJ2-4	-	CASSSLWTGDIQYF	TGTGCCAGCAGTTCCCTCTGGACAGGGGACATTCAGTACTTC
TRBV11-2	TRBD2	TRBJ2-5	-	CATSLAVQETQYF	TGTGCCACCTCCCTAGCGGTCCAAGAGACCCAGTACTTC
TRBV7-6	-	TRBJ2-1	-	CASSLTGFDEQFF	TGTGCCAGCAGCTTAACGGGGTTCGATGAGCAGTTCTTC
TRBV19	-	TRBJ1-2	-	CASSSPLTANYGYTF	TGTGCCAGTAGTTCCCCCTTGACCGCCAACTATGGCTACACCTTC
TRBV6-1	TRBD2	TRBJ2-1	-	CASSMLAGDYNEQFF	TGTGCCAGCAGTATGCTAGCGGGAGACTACAATGAGCAGTTCTTC
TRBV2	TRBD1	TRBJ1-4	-	CASSPTGATNEKLFF	TGTGCCAGCAGTCCGACAGGGGCTACAAATGAAAAACTGTTTTTT
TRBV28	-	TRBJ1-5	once	CASSLTTRGEQPQHF	TGTGCCAGCAGTTTAACGACAAGGGGCGAACAGCCCCAGCATTTT
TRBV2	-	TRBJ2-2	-	CASRRPGSGGELFF	TGTGCCAGCAGGAGACCCGGGTCAGGCGGGGAGCTGTTTTTT
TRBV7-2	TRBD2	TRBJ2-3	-	CASSSPRYSGGGGDTQYF	TGTGCCAGCAGCTCCCCTCGTTATAGCGGGGGTGGCGGAGATACGCAGTATTTT
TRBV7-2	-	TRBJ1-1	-	CASSLLRGSEAFF	TGTGCCAGCAGCTTATTAAGAGGGTCTGAAGCTTTCTTT
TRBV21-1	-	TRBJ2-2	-	CASSARTADTGELFF	TGTGCCAGCAGCGCCCGGACAGCGGACACCGGGGAGCTGTTTTTT
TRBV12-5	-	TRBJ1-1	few	CASGLGAEAFF	TGTGCTAGTGGTTTGGGCGCTGAAGCTTTCTTT
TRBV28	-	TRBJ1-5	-	CASSPPRQGNQPQHF	TGTGCCAGCAGTCCCCCCAGACAGGGCAATCAGCCCCAGCATTTT